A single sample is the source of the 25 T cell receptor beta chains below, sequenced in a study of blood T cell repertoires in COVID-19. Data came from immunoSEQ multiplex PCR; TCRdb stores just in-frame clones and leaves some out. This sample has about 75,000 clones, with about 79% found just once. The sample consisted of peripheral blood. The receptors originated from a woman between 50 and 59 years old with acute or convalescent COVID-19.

Written as DNA, the CDR3 is TGCGCCAGCAGCTTGGAGGGCGGGAGGTACGAGCAGTACTTC. Translated, it gives CASSLEGGRYEQYF. This chain joins TRBV5-1 and TRBJ2-7, with TRBD2 matching over 8 bases. CDR1 is SGHRS and CDR2 is YFSETQ in the germline V gene. The CDR3 extends over 14 amino acids. V gave up 0 bases and J gave up 4 bases; unmatched junction bases: 3.

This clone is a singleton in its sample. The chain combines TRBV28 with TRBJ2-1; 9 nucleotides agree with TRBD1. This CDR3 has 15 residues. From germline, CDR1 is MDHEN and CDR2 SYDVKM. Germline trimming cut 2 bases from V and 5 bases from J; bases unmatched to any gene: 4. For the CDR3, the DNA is TGTGCCAGCAGTTTAGGCGGACAGGGGAACAATGAGCAGTTCTTC. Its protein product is CASSLGGQGNNEQFF. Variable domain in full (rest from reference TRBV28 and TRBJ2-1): DVKVTQSSRYLVKRTGEKVFLECVQDMDHENMFWYRQDPGLGLRLIYFSYDVKMKEKGDIPEGYSVSREKKERFSLILESASTNQTSMYLCASSLGGQGNNEQFFGPGTRLTVL.

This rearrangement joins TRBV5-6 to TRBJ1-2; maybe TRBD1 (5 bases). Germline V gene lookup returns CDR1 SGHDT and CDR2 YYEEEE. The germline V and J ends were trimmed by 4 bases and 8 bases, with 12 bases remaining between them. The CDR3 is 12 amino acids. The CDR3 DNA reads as TGTGCCAGCAGCGGCGGGGCTGAGGGCTACACCTTC. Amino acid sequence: CASSGGAEGYTF. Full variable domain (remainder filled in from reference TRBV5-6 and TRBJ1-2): DAGVTQSPTHLIKTRGQQVTLRCSPKSGHDTVSWYQQALGQGPQFIFQYYEEEERQRGNFPDRFSGHQFPNYSSELNVNALLLGDSALYLCASSGGAEGYTFGSGTRLTVV.

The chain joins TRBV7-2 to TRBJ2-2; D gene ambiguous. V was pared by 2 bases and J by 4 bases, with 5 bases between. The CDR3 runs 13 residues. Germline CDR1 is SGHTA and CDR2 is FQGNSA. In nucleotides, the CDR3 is TGTGCCAGCAGCTTATACAGCACCGGGGAGCTGTTTTTT. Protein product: CASSLYSTGELFF.

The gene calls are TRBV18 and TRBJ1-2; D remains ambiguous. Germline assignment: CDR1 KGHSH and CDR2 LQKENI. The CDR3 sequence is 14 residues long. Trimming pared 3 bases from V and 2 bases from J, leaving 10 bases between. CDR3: CASSPPTVNYGYTF. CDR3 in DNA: TGTGCCAGCTCACCCCCAACAGTGAACTATGGCTACACCTTC.

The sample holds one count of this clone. The CDR3 loop is CASSPRTGTYEQYF. CDR3 coding DNA: TGTGCCAGCAGCCCGAGGACAGGGACCTACGAGCAGTACTTC. The J gene is TRBJ2-7, the V gene TRBV25-1; TRBD1 matches 8 bases. Trimming took 6 bases from V and 2 from J; bases not matched to a gene: 6. Germline values: CDR1 MGHDK, CDR2 SYGVNS. There are 14 residues in the CDR3.

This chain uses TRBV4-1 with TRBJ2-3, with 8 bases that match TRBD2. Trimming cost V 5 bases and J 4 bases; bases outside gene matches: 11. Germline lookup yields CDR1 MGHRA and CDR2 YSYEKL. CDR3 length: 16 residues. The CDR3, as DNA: TGCGCCAGCAGCATGGCGGGAGGAGTTGAAGCAGATACGCAGTATTTT. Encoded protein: CASSMAGGVEADTQYF.

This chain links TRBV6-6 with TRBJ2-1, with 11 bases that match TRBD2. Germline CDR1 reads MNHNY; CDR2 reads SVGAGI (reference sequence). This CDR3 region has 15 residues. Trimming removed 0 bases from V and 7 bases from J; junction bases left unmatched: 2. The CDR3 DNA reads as TGTGCCAGCAGTTACTCGACTAGCGGGGAGAATGAGCAGTTCTTC. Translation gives CASSYSTSGENEQFF.

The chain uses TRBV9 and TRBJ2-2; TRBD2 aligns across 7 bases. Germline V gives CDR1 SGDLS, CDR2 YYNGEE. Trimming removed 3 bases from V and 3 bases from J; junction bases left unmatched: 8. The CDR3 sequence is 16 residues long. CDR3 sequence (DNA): TGTGCCAGCAGCGCCCGCGCGGGGGAATACACCGGGGAGCTGTTTTTT. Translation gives CASSARAGEYTGELFF. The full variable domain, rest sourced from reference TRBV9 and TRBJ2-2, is DSGVTQTPKHLITATGQRVTLRCSPRSGDLSVYWYQQSLDQGLQFLIQYYNGEERAKGNILERFSAQQFPDLHSELNLSSLELGDSALYFCASSARAGEYTGELFFGEGSRLTVL.

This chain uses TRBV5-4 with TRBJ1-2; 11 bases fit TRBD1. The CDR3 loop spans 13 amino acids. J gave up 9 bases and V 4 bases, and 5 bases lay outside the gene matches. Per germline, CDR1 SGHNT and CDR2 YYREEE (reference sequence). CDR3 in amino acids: CASSIGQGASYTF. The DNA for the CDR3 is TGTGCCAGCAGCATAGGACAGGGGGCGAGCTACACCTTC.

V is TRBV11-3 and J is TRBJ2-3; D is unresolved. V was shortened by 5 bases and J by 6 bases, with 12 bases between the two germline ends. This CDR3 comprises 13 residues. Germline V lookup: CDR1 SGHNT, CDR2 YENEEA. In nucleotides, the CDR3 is TGTGCCAGCAGCCCCACTATATGGGATACGCAGTATTTT. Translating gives CASSPTIWDTQYF.

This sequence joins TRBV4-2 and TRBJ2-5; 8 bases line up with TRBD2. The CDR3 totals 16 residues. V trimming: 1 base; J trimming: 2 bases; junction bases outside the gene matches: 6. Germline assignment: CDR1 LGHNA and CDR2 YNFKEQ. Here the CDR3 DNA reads TGTGCCAGCAGCCAAGCGGCTAGCGGGCTACAAGAGACCCAGTACTTC. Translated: CASSQAASGLQETQYF.

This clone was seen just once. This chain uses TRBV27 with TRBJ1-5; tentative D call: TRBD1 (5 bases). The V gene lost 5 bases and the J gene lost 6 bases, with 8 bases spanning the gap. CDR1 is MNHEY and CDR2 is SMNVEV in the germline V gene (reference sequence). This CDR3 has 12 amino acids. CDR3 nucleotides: TGTGCCAGCAGTGAAAGGGGTCAGCCCCAGCATTTT. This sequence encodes CASSERGQPQHF.

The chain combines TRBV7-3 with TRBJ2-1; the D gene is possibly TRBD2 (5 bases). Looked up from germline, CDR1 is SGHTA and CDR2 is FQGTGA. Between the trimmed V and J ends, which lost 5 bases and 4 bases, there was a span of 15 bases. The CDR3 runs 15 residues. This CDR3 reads CASSPGGAMYNEQFF. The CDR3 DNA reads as TGTGCCAGCAGCCCTGGAGGCGCAATGTACAATGAGCAGTTCTTC.

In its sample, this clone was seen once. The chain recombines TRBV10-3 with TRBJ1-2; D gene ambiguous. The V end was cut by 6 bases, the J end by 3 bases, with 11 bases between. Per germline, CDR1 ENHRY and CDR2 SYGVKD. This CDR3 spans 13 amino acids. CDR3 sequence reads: CAISKDGDYGYTF. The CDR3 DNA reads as TGTGCCATCAGCAAAGACGGAGACTATGGCTACACCTTC.

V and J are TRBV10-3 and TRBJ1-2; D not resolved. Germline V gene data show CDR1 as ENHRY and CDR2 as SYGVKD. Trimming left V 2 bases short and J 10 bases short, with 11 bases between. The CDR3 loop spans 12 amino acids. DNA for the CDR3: TGTGCCATCAGTGAGGGAGGGTACGACTACACCTTC. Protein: CAISEGGYDYTF.

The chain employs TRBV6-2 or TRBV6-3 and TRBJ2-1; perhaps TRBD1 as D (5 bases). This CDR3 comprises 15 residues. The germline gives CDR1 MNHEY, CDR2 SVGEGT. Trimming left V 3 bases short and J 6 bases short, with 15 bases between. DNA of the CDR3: TGTGCCAGCAGTTATGGGGCATTAGGACGCAATGAGCAGTTCTTC. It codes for CASSYGALGRNEQFF.

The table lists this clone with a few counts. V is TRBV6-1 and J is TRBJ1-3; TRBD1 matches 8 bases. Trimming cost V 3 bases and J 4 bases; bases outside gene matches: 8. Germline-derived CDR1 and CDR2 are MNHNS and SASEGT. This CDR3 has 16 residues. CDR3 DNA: TGTGCCAGCAGTGATCCGGACAGGGCGGGAGGAAACACCATATATTTT. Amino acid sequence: CASSDPDRAGGNTIYF.

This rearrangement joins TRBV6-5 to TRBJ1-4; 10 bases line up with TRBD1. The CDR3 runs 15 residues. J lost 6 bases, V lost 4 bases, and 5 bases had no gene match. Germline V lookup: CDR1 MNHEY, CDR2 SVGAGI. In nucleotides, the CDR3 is TGTGCCAGCAGTTTCGCCGGGACAGGGGATGAAAAACTGTTTTTT. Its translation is CASSFAGTGDEKLFF.

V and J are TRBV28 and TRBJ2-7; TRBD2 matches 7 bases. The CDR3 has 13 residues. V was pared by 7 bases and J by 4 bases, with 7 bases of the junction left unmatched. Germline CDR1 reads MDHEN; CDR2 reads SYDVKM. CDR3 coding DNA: TGTGCCAGCACGGGGGAGGGCCCTTACGAGCAGTACTTC. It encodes CASTGEGPYEQYF.

The CDR3 DNA is TGTGCCAGCAGCTTAAGGGGGACGGGAGGCGTCGAGCAGTACTTC. This translates into CASSLRGTGGVEQYF. V usage is TRBV11-2 and J usage is TRBJ2-7; maybe TRBD2 (7 bases). Germline V gene data show CDR1 as SGHAT and CDR2 as FQNNGV. CDR3 size: 15 residues. Trimming took off 2 bases at V and 6 bases at J, with 17 bases between the two ends. Variable domain in full (rest from reference TRBV11-2 and TRBJ2-7): EAGVAQSPRYKIIEKRQSVAFWCNPISGHATLYWYQQILGQGPKLLIQFQNNGVVDDSQLPKDRFSAERLKGVDSTLKIQPAKLEDSAVYLCASSLRGTGGVEQYFGPGTRLTVT.

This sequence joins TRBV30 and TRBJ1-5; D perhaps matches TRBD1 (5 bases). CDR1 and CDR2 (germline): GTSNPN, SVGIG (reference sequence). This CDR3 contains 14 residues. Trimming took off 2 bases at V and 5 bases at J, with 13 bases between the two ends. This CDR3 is CAWSKGADYQPQHF. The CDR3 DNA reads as TGTGCCTGGAGTAAAGGGGCAGATTATCAGCCCCAGCATTTT.

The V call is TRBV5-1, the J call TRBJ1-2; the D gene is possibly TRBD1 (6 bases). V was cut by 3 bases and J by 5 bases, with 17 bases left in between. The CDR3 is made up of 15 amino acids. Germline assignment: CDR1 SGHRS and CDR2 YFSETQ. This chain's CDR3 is CASSSSGAGSYGYTF. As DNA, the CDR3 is TGCGCCAGCAGCTCCTCAGGGGCAGGGAGTTATGGCTACACCTTC. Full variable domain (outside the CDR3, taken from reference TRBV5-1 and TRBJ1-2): KAGVTQTPRYLIKTRGQQVTLSCSPISGHRSVSWYQQTPGQGLQFLFEYFSETQRNKGNFPGRFSGRQFSNSRSEMNVSTLELGDSALYLCASSSSGAGSYGYTFGSGTRLTVV.

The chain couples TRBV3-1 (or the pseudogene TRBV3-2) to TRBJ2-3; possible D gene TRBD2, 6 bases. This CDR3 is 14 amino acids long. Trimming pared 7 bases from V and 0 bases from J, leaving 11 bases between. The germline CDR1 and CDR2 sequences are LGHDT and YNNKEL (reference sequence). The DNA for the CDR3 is TGTGCCAGCAAGTCCGGGAGAAGCACAGATACGCAGTATTTT. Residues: CASKSGRSTDTQYF.

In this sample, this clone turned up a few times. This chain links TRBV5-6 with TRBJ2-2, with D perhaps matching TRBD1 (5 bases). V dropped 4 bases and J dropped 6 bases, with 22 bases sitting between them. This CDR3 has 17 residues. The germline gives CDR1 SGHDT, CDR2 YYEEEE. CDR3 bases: TGTGCCAGCAGCCTCCAGGGAAGGGTCCCGGGTCCCGGGGAGCTGTTTTTT. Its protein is CASSLQGRVPGPGELFF.